This is a list of T cell receptor beta chains from one sample in a study of blood T cell repertoires in COVID-19. Assay used: immunoSEQ multiplex PCR; TCRdb lists only in-frame clones, some missing. This sample has nearly 400,000 clones, with roughly 89% found just once. The sample comprised PBMCs or T cells enriched from blood (not recorded which). These receptor sequences come from a woman aged 25 to 39 who had recovered from COVID-19. Each CDR3 is given without its conserved first and last residue. For some rows the clone size is stated as once, few or many, or as a class when expanded; others skip it.

cdr3_length,clone_size,v_call,j_call,cdr3_aa
12,-,TRBV5-4,TRBJ1-2,ASSFRTANYGYT
12,few,TRBV7-9,TRBJ2-7,ASRDAGGGYEQY
11,-,TRBV2,TRBJ1-5,ASSETLNQPQH
14,once,TRBV24-1,TRBJ2-3,ATSDRTSGFTDTQY
12,-,TRBV25-1,TRBJ2-7,ASRGQGNFDEQY
13,-,TRBV7-3,TRBJ1-1,ASSQAQGADTEAF
13,-,TRBV6-6,TRBJ2-6,ASSYKGAGANVLT
14,-,TRBV24-1,TRBJ2-5,ATSDRNTGTEETQY
12,-,TRBV7-2,TRBJ1-4,ASSSGTGSEKLF
11,-,TRBV5-1,TRBJ1-2,ASSSWDRPDYT
12,-,TRBV5-1,TRBJ1-2,ASSRETGDYGYT
12,-,TRBV5-4,TRBJ2-3,ASRPLFQGDTQY
12,-,TRBV20-1,TRBJ2-7,SASRGTTAYEQY
10,few,TRBV18,TRBJ1-1,ASSPLAIEAF
10,-,TRBV7-9,TRBJ1-2,ASSQTGGGYT
13,-,TRBV28,TRBJ1-4,ASSAQGQGNEKLF
12,-,TRBV3-1/TRBV3-2,TRBJ2-1,ASGTGTDYNEQF
11,-,TRBV12-3/TRBV12-4,TRBJ1-5,ASSITRFEPQH
12,few,TRBV6-2/TRBV6-3,TRBJ1-3,ASSRGSPGNTIY
9,-,TRBV7-9,TRBJ2-7,ASSVSYEQY
12,few,TRBV4-2,TRBJ1-1,ASSHSQGLSEAF
12,-,TRBV18,TRBJ1-4,ASSPRDRNEKLF
11,few,TRBV7-2,TRBJ1-1,ASTWDRNTEAF
14,-,TRBV11-2,TRBJ2-1,ASSLDLAGFYNEQF
14,-,TRBV6-5,TRBJ2-7,ASSYGPAGGSYEQY
11,-,TRBV12-5,TRBJ1-1,ASGLVRGTEAF
14,-,TRBV15,TRBJ2-3,ATSRALAGPRGTQY
13,-,TRBV7-9,TRBJ2-5,ASSADRGRYETQY
14,-,TRBV18,TRBJ2-1,ASSPQKSSGNDEQF
11,-,TRBV11-1,TRBJ1-3,ASSHTSGNTIY
12,-,TRBV28,TRBJ2-7,ASRVGTGGYEQY
10,few,TRBV7-3,TRBJ2-1,ASSLTGNEQF